The 8 T cell receptor beta chains in this list originate from one sample, sequenced in a study of Ad26.COV2.S vaccination and SARS-CoV-2 variants. Indicated treatment: approximately 18 received Ad26.COV2.S at low or high dose, single or two shots; about 5 received placebo; per-sample allocation not given. All samples were drawn on day 63, counting from the first vaccine or placebo injection. TCRdb keeps only in-frame clones here, not all; method: immunoSEQ multiplex PCR. The sample includes 430,000 or so clones, roughly nine tenths of them seen just once. The input for sequencing was peripheral blood, taken in a trial of Ad26.COV2.S vaccine versus placebo. These receptor sequences come from a person between 18 and 65 years old who received the Ad26.COV2.S COVID-19 vaccine or a placebo.

The CDR3 spells CASNSFGGQGTYEQYF. The DNA of the CDR3 is TGTGCCAGCAATAGTTTTGGGGGACAGGGGACCTACGAGCAGTACTTC. The rearrangement uses TRBV28 and TRBJ2-7, with TRBD1 matching over 10 bases. Germline-derived CDR1 and CDR2 are MDHEN and SYDVKM. The CDR3 length is 16 residues. Losses at the gene ends were 7 bases for V and 2 bases for J; bases not matched to a gene: 11.

The chain couples TRBV7-9 to TRBJ2-3; no reliable D call. The CDR3 runs to 16 residues. The germline gives CDR1 SEHNR, CDR2 FQNEAQ (reference sequence). The ends were cut back, 2 bases at V and 4 bases at J, with 16 bases in the middle. The CDR3 DNA follows: TGTGCCAGCAGCTTACTCGCAAGTGGGTACGCAGATACGCAGTATTTT. Protein: CASSLLASGYADTQYF.

The chain joins TRBV5-1 to TRBJ1-1; D is uncertain. The CDR3 extends over 13 amino acids. Trimming shortened V by 0 bases and J by 7 bases, and 10 bases separated the two germline ends. Germline V gives CDR1 SGHRS, CDR2 YFSETQ. CDR3 sequence: CASSLDGDGEAFF. Here the CDR3 DNA reads TGCGCCAGCAGCTTGGACGGTGACGGTGAAGCTTTCTTT.

This chain connects TRBV27 to TRBJ2-5; no firm D call. V lost 7 bases and J lost 2, with 5 bases in between. Per the germline V gene, CDR1 is MNHEY and CDR2 is SMNVEV (reference sequence). This CDR3 is 11 amino acids long. The CDR3 DNA reads as TGTGCCAGCATTTATCAAGAGACCCAGTACTTC. This gives the protein CASIYQETQYF.

This clone has a single count. J is TRBJ1-2 and V is TRBV6-5; 10 bases match TRBD1. Germline V gene lookup returns CDR1 MNHEY and CDR2 SVGAGI. The junction had 4 bases not matched to a gene; V was cut back by 5 bases and J by 4 bases. The CDR3 totals 14 residues. CDR3 nucleotide sequence: TGTGCCAGCAGTAGGGGACAGGGGCGCTATGGCTACACCTTC. Residues: CASSRGQGRYGYTF.

The V and J genes are TRBV19 and TRBJ2-7; possible D gene TRBD1, 5 bases. Trimming pared 7 bases from V and 3 bases from J, leaving 13 bases between. CDR1 is LNHDA and CDR2 is SQIVND in the germline V gene (reference sequence). CDR3 length equals 13 residues. CDR3 residues: CASNSGPGYEQYV. The CDR3 nucleotides are TGTGCCAGTAATTCAGGGCCGGGCTACGAGCAGTACGTC.

This clone was observed once. The chain combines TRBV5-1 with TRBJ2-3; D not certain. Trimming took 6 bases from V and 2 from J, leaving 13 bases between them. This CDR3 region has 14 residues. Germline loops: CDR1 SGHRS, CDR2 YFSETQ. Here the CDR3 DNA reads TGCGCCAGCACTACCTTGGGCGTCACAGATACGCAGTATTTT. Amino acids: CASTTLGVTDTQYF.

A word on this clone: Other DNA sequences in this specimen translate into the identical CDR3. V usage is TRBV7-2 and J usage is TRBJ1-5; a weak D match, TRBD1 (5 bases). Trimming took 5 bases from V and 4 from J, leaving 12 bases between them. From germline, CDR1 is SGHTA and CDR2 FQGNSA. The CDR3 totals 14 residues. Written as DNA, the CDR3 is TGTGCCAGCAGCCCCGACAGAAGTAATCAGCCCCAGCATTTT. It translates to CASSPDRSNQPQHF.